The clone carrying this T cell receptor (beta chain) showed up just a few times. The junction and the germline gene differ at one end; a read error may be behind it. Germline CDR1 is SGHRS and CDR2 is YFSETQ. The CDR3 is made up of 15 amino acids. The source of the sample is a study of T cells in tumors and immune-related adverse events. Assay: immunoSEQ multiplex PCR; the TCRdb copy retains only in-frame clones and omits some. The data show around 22,000 clones, about 93% seen once. V is TRBV5-1 and J is TRBJ1-1; 7 nucleotides match TRBD1. The starting material was lymph node tissue, obtained from a patient treated with anti-PD-1 therapy. The origin of this receptor is a female donor with metastatic renal cell carcinoma. The CDR3 DNA sequence: TGCGCCAGCAGCTTGGAGGGGACAGCAAACACAGAAGCTTTCTTT. Its protein is CASSLEGTANTEAFF.